The TCR beta chain under discussion was sequenced for a study of human T cells and chemical hapten exposure. Study results and caveats: With patch test score, the counts of PT1 expanded TCRs showed a positive correlation.

The CDR3 sequence is 13 residues long. The germline V gene has CDR1 SGHAT and CDR2 FQDESV (reference sequence). V lost 3 bases and J 5 bases, leaving 10 bases between the germline ends. TCRdb used MiXCR to reprocess the RACE reads, holding one entry per CDR3 protein. The sample has 35,000 to 50,000 distinct CDR3 sequences, 9.6% seen once. Described time point: patch test 2, 6 weeks after DPC sensitization. Treatment: therapeutic diphenylcyclopropenone sensitization with weekly scalp DPC. The template was total RNA from unfractionated whole blood. This clonotype was recorded at least ten times. What it binds is unknown.

This clonotype originated in a woman in her thirties with alopecia areata. Some clones in this sample may be carry-over from other donors' samples. V is TRBV11-1 and J is TRBJ1-1; TRBD1 is a possible D gene (5 bases). This material consisted of whole blood, taken in connection with sensitization to the hapten diphenylcyclopropenone (DPC). CDR3 DNA: TGTGCCAGCAGCTTTTCGGCAGGGACTGAAGCTTTCTTT. As protein: CASSFSAGTEAFF.